This note documents a single T cell receptor (beta chain) sequence. Its antigen remains unidentified. This record belongs to a study of T cell responses to AZD1222 COVID-19 vaccine. Findings of the study overall: There were mostly white British donors and more females than males, and clonal diversity was possibly underestimated.

Some clones are missing from TCRdb's copy, which holds only in-frame ones; the method was immunoSEQ multiplex PCR. The data contain about 67,000 clones, around four fifths of them singletons. This TCR was sampled from an adult in good health. The input for sequencing was peripheral blood, taken on day 0 of AZD1222 vaccination.

The CDR3 region is CASSYGSGIYEQYF. The CDR3 coding sequence is TGTGCCAGCAGTTACGGTAGCGGGATTTACGAGCAGTACTTC. The chain has TRBV6-6 and TRBJ2-7; 8 nucleotides agree with TRBD2. The CDR3 is 14 residues long. The J segment lost 4 bases and the V segment lost 2 bases, leaving 4 bases of the junction unmatched. Germline values: CDR1 MNHNY, CDR2 SVGAGI (reference sequence).